This TCR beta chain was identified in a study of T cell repertoires in cytomegalovirus infection. Study at large: CMV infection and matching HLA type were both indicated by public TCR beta signatures.

Ten or more counts support this clonotype. TCRdb re-called the reads through MiXCR, storing one row per CDR3 protein. The sample shows 250,000 to 300,000 distinct CDR3 sequences, around 15% of them seen only once. The clonotype comes from a human donor in good health (CMV status not recorded). Some clones in this sample may be carry-over from other donors' samples. The sequencing sample was made of PBMCs.

CDR3 in DNA: TGCGCCAGCAAACTAGCGGGGGGTGATACGCAGTATTTT. Translating it yields CASKLAGGDTQYF. The genes are TRBV4-1 and TRBJ2-3; 12 bases line up with TRBD2. V lost 7 bases, J lost 6 bases, and 2 bases stayed unmatched. This CDR3 contains 13 residues. Germline V gives CDR1 MGHRA, CDR2 YSYEKL.